The sequence of this TCR beta chain was determined in a study of beta chain features in type 1 diabetes. Study-wide points: Compared with healthy donors, patients appeared to share more similar naive, central memory and regulatory TCRB repertoires.

Purity (above 98%) was reached by all sorted populations. Trimming took 6 bases from V and 0 from J, leaving 12 bases between them. There are 14 residues in the CDR3. The V gene's germline CDR1 is SQVTM and CDR2 ANQGSEA. Every bit of the isolated RNA underwent reverse transcription, so sequencing read expressed TCRB transcripts. Only in-frame clones appear in the TCRdb table, and some are missing; sequencing was by immunoSEQ multiplex PCR. Altogether roughly 500,000 clones are present, roughly 31% being singletons, with the ten largest covering about 0.065%. Turning to this clone: What it binds is not known.

The chain carries TRBV29-1 and TRBJ2-1; D possibly corresponds to TRBD1 (6 bases). The origin of this receptor is a man aged 18 to 30 in good health. The source material was naive CD4+ T cells from blood. The CDR3 DNA follows: TGCAGCGTCCATCTCAGGGGCTCCTACAATGAGCAGTTCTTC. The encoded protein is CSVHLRGSYNEQFF.